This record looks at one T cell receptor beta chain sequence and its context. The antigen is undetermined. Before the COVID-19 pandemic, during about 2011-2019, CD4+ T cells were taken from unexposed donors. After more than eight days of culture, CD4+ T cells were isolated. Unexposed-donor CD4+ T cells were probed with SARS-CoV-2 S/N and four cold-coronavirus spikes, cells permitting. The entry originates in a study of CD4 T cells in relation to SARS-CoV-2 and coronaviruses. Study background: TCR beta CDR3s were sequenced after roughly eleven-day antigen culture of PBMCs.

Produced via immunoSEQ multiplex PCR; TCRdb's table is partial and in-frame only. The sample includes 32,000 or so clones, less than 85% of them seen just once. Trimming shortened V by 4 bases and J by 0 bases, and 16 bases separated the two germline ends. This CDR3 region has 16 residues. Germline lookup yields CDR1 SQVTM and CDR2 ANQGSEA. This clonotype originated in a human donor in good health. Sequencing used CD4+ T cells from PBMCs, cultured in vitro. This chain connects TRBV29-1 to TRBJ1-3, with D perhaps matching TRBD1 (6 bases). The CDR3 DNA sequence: TGCAGCGTTGGTCTACGGCAGGGGAACTCTGGAAACACCATATATTTT. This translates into CSVGLRQGNSGNTIYF.